Listed here are 3 T cell receptor beta chains from one sample, sequenced in a study of beta chain features in type 1 diabetes. Findings and caveats of the study: For Type 1 diabetes patients, all four CD4+ subsets carried TCRB CDR3s that were moderately but significantly shorter.

The study reverse transcribed the entire isolated RNA, so it sequenced expressed TCRB transcripts. Profiled with immunoSEQ multiplex PCR; TCRdb holds only in-frame clones, not every one. The sample yields over 600,000 clones, roughly 12% seen once. Antigens for these TCRs are unknown. Sequenced input: naive CD4+ T cells from blood. The receptors were sampled from a man aged 25 to 40 with type 1 diabetes.

This clone was counted a few times. The V call is TRBV27, the J call TRBJ1-2, with 8 bases lining up with TRBD1. Germline values: CDR1 MNHEY, CDR2 SMNVEV (reference sequence). V shed 6 bases, J shed 0 bases, and the junction held 6 bases outside the gene matches. The CDR3 covers 15 residues. The CDR3 DNA sequence: TGTGCCAGCAGCTGGACAGGGACTGCTAACTATGGCTACACCTTC. It yields the protein CASSWTGTANYGYTF.

V is TRBV9 and J is TRBJ1-2; unclear D gene. V was pared by 3 bases and J by 4 bases, with 7 bases between. CDR1 and CDR2 from the germline V gene are SGDLS and YYNGEE. CDR3 length equals 12 residues. As DNA, the CDR3 is TGTGCCAGCAGCGCCCAAGCCTATGGCTACACCTTC. Translating gives CASSAQAYGYTF.

This clone was seen only a few times. One end of the junction is discordant with germline, which a read error may explain. The CDR3 loop reads CASGLVNSGNTIYF. The CDR3 coding sequence is TGTGCTAGTGGTCTGGTTAACTCTGGAAACACCATATATTTT. V is TRBV12-5 and J is TRBJ1-3; D gene unclear. CDR3 size: 14 residues. Germline values: CDR1 LGHNT, CDR2 FRNRAP.